These 5 T cell receptor beta chains share one sample of origin, sequenced in a study of blood T cell repertoires in COVID-19. The assay was immunoSEQ multiplex PCR, and TCRdb's table has in-frame clones only and misses some. The sample has about 190,000 clones; around 79% are singletons. Sequenced input: peripheral blood. These receptors were taken from a man aged 45-65 years who had recovered from COVID-19.

The chain is built from TRBV3-1 (or the pseudogene TRBV3-2) and TRBJ2-7; perhaps TRBD2 as D (6 bases). This CDR3 is 16 amino acids long. The V gene lost 0 bases and the J gene lost 3 bases, with 15 bases spanning the gap. Germline V gene data show CDR1 as LGHDT and CDR2 as YNNKEL (reference sequence). CDR3 in DNA: TGTGCCAGCAGCCAAGATCGAGTTCGGCGGGGCTACGAGCAGTACTTC. Translating it yields CASSQDRVRRGYEQYF.

The chain's CDR3 is CASSLDNSNQPQHF. In DNA form, the CDR3 reads TGTGCCAGCAGCTTGGACAATAGCAATCAGCCCCAGCATTTT. The chain links TRBV11-2 to TRBJ1-5; D may be TRBD1 (5 bases). The CDR3 consists of 14 residues. Trimming stripped 3 bases from V and 0 bases from J, with 6 bases between. The germline V gene encodes CDR1 SGHAT and CDR2 FQNNGV.

The chain combines TRBV27 with TRBJ2-7; 7 bases are shared with TRBD1. The germline V gene has CDR1 MNHEY and CDR2 SMNVEV (reference sequence). V trimming: 3 bases; J trimming: 3 bases; junction bases outside the gene matches: 8. This CDR3 is 15 amino acids long. The CDR3 DNA is TGTGCCAGCAGTTTGACCGGGACAGTGAGCTACGAGCAGTACTTC. Protein: CASSLTGTVSYEQYF.

The chain recombines TRBV5-1 with TRBJ1-5; D remains unclear. The ends were cut back, 4 bases at V and 4 bases at J, with 12 bases in the middle. CDR3 length equals 14 residues. Per the germline V gene, CDR1 is SGHRS and CDR2 is YFSETQ. CDR3 region: CASSPGLGNQPQHF. Written as DNA, the CDR3 is TGCGCCAGCAGCCCCGGACTCGGGAATCAGCCCCAGCATTTT.

This rearrangement joins TRBV7-2 to TRBJ2-7, with a weak D call TRBD2 (5 bases). Germline assignment: CDR1 SGHTA and CDR2 FQGNSA. Trimming took off 5 bases at V and 3 bases at J, with 14 bases between the two ends. The length of the CDR3 is 14 residues. CDR3 bases: TGTGCCAGCAGCCCCCTAGCTCTCGGCTACGAGCAGTACTTC. Its translation is CASSPLALGYEQYF.